This TCR beta chain was observed in a study of CXCR3-negative and CXCR3-positive naive CD8 T cells. Points from the study as a whole: CXCR3-positive naive cells carried more hydrophobic TRB CDR3s than CXCR3-negative naive cells did.

Points on this clonotype: Its antigen is not identified.

The CDR3 consists of 18 residues. CDR1 and CDR2 from the germline V gene are SGHRS and YFSETQ. Carrying UMI labels, the TRB cDNA libraries were prepared through 5' RACE. TCRdb reprocessed the 5' RACE reads and stores each CDR3 protein as one record, lacking DNA. This repertoire includes about 130,000 distinct CDR3 sequences. Sequenced input: naive CXCR3+ CD8+ T cells from blood. The subset is: CD45RO-CCR7+CD27+CD95- naive CD8+ T cells expressing CXCR3 (TNR3+). The chain is built from TRBV5-1 and TRBJ2-2; the D call from TCRdb, TRBD1, cannot be confirmed without DNA. The TCR sequence derives from a human donor in good health. Some clones in this sample may be carry-over from other donors' samples. CDR3 in amino acids: CASSIGQGASANTGELFF.